Presented here are 12 T cell receptor beta chains from one specimen sequenced in a study of technical replicates of blood from a few donors. TCRdb's copy holds only in-frame clones and misses some; the assay was immunoSEQ multiplex PCR. The sample has 65,000 to 90,000 clones, roughly nine tenths seen once. The sequenced sample was T cells isolated from PBMCs. The receptors were gathered from a human donor in good health.

The rearrangement uses TRBV7-8 and TRBJ1-1; a weak D match, TRBD1 (5 bases). The V gene lost 1 base and the J gene lost 1 base, with 7 bases spanning the gap. The germline CDR1 and CDR2 sequences are SGHVS and FQNEAQ. CDR3 length equals 14 residues. The CDR3 sequence is CASSLGGGNTEAFF. CDR3 nucleotides: TGTGCCAGCAGCTTAGGGGGGGGGAACACTGAAGCTTTCTTT.

This chain connects TRBV30 to TRBJ2-1, with TRBD1 identical over 9 bases. The germline V gene encodes CDR1 GTSNPN and CDR2 SVGIG (reference sequence). After removal of 5 bases from V and 9 bases from J, the junction contained 2 bases not matched to a gene. There are 11 residues in the CDR3. The DNA for the CDR3 is TGTGCCTGGGGACAGGGGAGTGAGCAGTTCTTC. Its protein is CAWGQGSEQFF.

This rearrangement joins TRBV5-4 to TRBJ1-1; TRBD1 is a possible D gene (6 bases). Germline CDR1 is SGHNT and CDR2 is YYREEE (reference sequence). This CDR3 region has 16 residues. Deletions cut 4 bases from V and 1 base from J, with 17 bases between. The CDR3 spells CASSATGNLTNTEAFF. As DNA, the CDR3 is TGTGCCAGCAGCGCAACAGGGAACCTCACGAACACTGAAGCTTTCTTT.

Points on this clone: The junction departs from the called germline gene at one end, perhaps through a read error. The chain has TRBV19 and TRBJ2-7; the D is unclear. Germline loops: CDR1 LNHDA, CDR2 SQIVND (reference sequence). The CDR3 has 14 residues. In DNA, the CDR3 is TGTGCCAGCAGTATTGCGTTGATTTCCTACGAGCAGTACTTC. Translating it yields CASSIALISYEQYF.

The V gene is TRBV4-1, the J gene TRBJ2-1, with D possibly being TRBD2 (5 bases). The V end was cut by 6 bases, the J end by 9 bases, with 18 bases between. The CDR3 consists of 14 residues. Germline CDR1 and CDR2: MGHRA and YSYEKL. The CDR3 DNA follows: TGCGCCAGCAGTAACGGCGGCGGGCTGACTGAGCAGTTCTTC. As protein: CASSNGGGLTEQFF.

A few counts support this clone. The chain has TRBV11-3 and TRBJ2-7, with 7 positions matching TRBD1. The ends lost 5 bases at V and 0 bases at J; junction bases unmatched: 4. The CDR3 has 14 amino acids. CDR1 is SGHNT and CDR2 is YENEEA in the germline V gene. CDR3: CASSATGSSYEQYF. The CDR3 nucleotides read TGTGCCAGCAGCGCGACAGGGTCCTCCTACGAGCAGTACTTC.

The rearrangement links TRBV13 to TRBJ2-2, with 10 positions matching TRBD1. The CDR3 has 14 amino acids. Germline-derived CDR1 and CDR2 are PRHDT and FYEKMQ (reference sequence). The ends lost 7 bases at V and 4 bases at J; junction bases unmatched: 3. Written as DNA, the CDR3 is TGTGCCAGCATGGGGGACAGGGGCACCGGGGAGCTGTTTTTT. Translated: CASMGDRGTGELFF. Filled out from reference TRBV13 and TRBJ2-2, the complete variable domain reads AAGVIQSPRHLIKEKRETATLKCYPIPRHDTVYWYQQGPGQDPQFLISFYEKMQSDKGSIPDRFSAQQFSDYHSELNMSSLELGDSALYFCASMGDRGTGELFFGEGSRLTVL.

The rearrangement joins TRBV9 to TRBJ2-5, with D unresolved. V was trimmed by 3 bases and J by 7 bases, leaving 13 bases between them. This CDR3 region has 13 residues. Looked up from germline, CDR1 is SGDLS and CDR2 is YYNGEE. The CDR3 nucleotides read TGTGCCAGCAGCGGCGGCGATTTTGGGACCCAGTACTTC. This codes for CASSGGDFGTQYF.

The chain carries TRBV27 and TRBJ1-4; 11 bases line up with TRBD1. This CDR3 is 20 amino acids long. The junction had 14 bases not matched to a gene; V was cut back by 0 bases and J by 5 bases. In germline, CDR1 is MNHEY, CDR2 SMNVEV (reference sequence). CDR3 amino acids: CASSLSHPGQGVGDNEKLFF. The CDR3 DNA reads as TGTGCCAGCAGTTTATCGCACCCGGGACAGGGGGTAGGGGACAATGAAAAACTGTTTTTT.

This chain links TRBV27 with TRBJ1-2; the match to TRBD1 covers 7 bases. Germline CDR1 reads MNHEY; CDR2 reads SMNVEV (reference sequence). J gave up 8 bases and V 6 bases, and 15 bases lay outside the gene matches. This CDR3 spans 15 amino acids. DNA of the CDR3: TGTGCCAGCAGCCCCATGGACAAGGGGGCAGGCGGCTACACCTTC. This translates into CASSPMDKGAGGYTF.

The chain combines TRBV15 with TRBJ1-1; the D gene is possibly TRBD1 (5 bases). Per the germline V gene, CDR1 is LNHNV and CDR2 is YYDKDF (reference sequence). Trimming left V 0 bases short and J 7 bases short, with 15 bases between. This CDR3 is built from 15 residues. CDR3 region: CATSRDLVGLGEAFF. In DNA form, the CDR3 reads TGTGCCACCAGCAGAGATCTCGTGGGGCTGGGTGAAGCTTTCTTT.

This clone was recorded a few times. The V call is TRBV10-1, the J call TRBJ2-3; D remains ambiguous. The CDR3 spans 16 residues. Trimming left V 3 bases short and J 3 bases short, with 16 bases between. The germline gives CDR1 WNHNN, CDR2 SYGVQD (reference sequence). The CDR3 bases are TGCGCCAGCAGTGATCGGAGCGCCCACATAACAGATACGCAGTATTTT. Translating gives CASSDRSAHITDTQYF.